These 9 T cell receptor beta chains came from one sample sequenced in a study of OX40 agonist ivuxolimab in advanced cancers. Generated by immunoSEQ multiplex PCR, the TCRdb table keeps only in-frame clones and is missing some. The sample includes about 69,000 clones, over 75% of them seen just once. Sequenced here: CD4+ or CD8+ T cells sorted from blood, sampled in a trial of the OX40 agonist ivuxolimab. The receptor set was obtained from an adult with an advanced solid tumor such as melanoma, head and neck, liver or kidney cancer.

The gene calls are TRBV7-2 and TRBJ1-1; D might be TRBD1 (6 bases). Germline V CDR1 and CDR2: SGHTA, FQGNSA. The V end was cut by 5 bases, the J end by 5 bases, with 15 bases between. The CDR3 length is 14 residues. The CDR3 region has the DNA TGTGCCAGCAGCCTTATTACAGGGTGGACTGAAGCTTTCTTT. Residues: CASSLITGWTEAFF.

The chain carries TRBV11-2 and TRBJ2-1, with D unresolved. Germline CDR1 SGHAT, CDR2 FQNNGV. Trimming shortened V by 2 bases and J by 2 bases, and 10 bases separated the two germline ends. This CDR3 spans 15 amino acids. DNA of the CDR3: TGTGCCAGCAGCTTATTAGGTACCCCCTACAATGAGCAGTTCTTC. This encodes CASSLLGTPYNEQFF.

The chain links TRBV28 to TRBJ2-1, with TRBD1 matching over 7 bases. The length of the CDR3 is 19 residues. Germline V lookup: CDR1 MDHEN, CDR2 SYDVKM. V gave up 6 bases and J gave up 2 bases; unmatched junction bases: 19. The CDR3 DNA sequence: TGTGCCAGCAGGCGGACAGGTTGGACCGAAAGGGGAACCTACAATGAGCAGTTCTTC. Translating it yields CASRRTGWTERGTYNEQFF. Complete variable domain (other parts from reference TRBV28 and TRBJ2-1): DVKVTQSSRYLVKRTGEKVFLECVQDMDHENMFWYRQDPGLGLRLIYFSYDVKMKEKGDIPEGYSVSREKKERFSLILESASTNQTSMYLCASRRTGWTERGTYNEQFFGPGTRLTVL.

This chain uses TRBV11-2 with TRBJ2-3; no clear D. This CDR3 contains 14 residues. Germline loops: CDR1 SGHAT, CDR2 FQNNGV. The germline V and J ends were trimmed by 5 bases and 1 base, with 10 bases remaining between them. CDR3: CASSPGPRTDTQYF. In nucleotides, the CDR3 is TGTGCCAGCAGCCCCGGACCGCGCACAGATACGCAGTATTTT.

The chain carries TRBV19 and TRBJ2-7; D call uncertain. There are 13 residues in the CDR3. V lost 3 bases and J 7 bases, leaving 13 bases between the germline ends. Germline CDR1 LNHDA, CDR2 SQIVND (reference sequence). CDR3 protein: CASSILITGEQYF. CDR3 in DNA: TGTGCCAGTAGTATTCTCATCACCGGGGAGCAGTACTTC.

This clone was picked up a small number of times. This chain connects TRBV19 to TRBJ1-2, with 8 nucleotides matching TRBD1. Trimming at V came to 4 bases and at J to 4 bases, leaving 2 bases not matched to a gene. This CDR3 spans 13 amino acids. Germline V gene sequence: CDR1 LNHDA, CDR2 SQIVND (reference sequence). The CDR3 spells CASSTGTGYGYTF. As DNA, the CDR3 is TGTGCCAGTAGTACCGGGACAGGCTATGGCTACACCTTC. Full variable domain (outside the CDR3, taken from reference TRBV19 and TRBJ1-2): DGGITQSPKYLFRKEGQNVTLSCEQNLNHDAMYWYRQDPGQGLRLIYYSQIVNDFQKGDIAEGYSVSREKKESFPLTVTSAQKNPTAFYLCASSTGTGYGYTFGSGTRLTVV.

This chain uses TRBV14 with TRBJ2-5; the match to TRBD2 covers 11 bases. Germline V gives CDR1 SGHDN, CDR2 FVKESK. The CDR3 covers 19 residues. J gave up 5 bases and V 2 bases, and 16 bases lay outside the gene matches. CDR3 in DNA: TGTGCCAGCAGCCAAAGACGAGGGGTACTAGCGGGAGATGGGGAGACCCAGTACTTC. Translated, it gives CASSQRRGVLAGDGETQYF.

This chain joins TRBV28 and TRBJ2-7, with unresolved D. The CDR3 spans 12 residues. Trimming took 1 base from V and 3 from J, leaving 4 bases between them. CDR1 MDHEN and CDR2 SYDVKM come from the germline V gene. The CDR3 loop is CASSLSGYEQYF. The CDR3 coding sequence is TGTGCCAGCAGTTTATCAGGCTACGAGCAGTACTTC.

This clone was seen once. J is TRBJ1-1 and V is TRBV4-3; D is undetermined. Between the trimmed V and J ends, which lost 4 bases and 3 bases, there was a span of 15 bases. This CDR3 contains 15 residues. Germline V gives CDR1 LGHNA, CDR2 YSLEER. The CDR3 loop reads CASSPDPQIHTEAFF. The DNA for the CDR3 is TGCGCCAGCAGCCCCGACCCCCAGATTCACACTGAAGCTTTCTTT.